Below are 15 T cell receptor beta chains sequenced from a single sample in a study of identical twins. Using its own MiXCR run on the 5' RACE reads, TCRdb lists one record per CDR3 protein. Found here are hundreds of thousands of distinct CDR3 sequences, over 5% of them singletons; the top ten hold 1.5% to 2%. Sequencing used naive T cells sorted from blood. These receptors all stem from a man between 18 and 35 years old in good health.

This clonotype was counted ten times or more. The rearrangement links TRBV20-1 to TRBJ2-5; D possibly corresponds to TRBD1 (7 bases). V gave up 3 bases and J gave up 5 bases, with 25 bases separating them. Per germline, CDR1 DFQATT and CDR2 SNEGSKA (reference sequence). This CDR3 has 17 amino acids. This CDR3 is CSARRRTREPGGETQYF. The DNA of the CDR3 is TGCAGTGCTAGGCGACGGACCAGGGAACCAGGGGGGGAGACCCAGTACTTC.

This clonotype was counted between two and nine times. The V call is TRBV20-1, the J call TRBJ2-5; D is perhaps TRBD1 (6 bases). With 1 base removed from V and 3 bases from J, the gap between germline ends came to 9 bases. The germline gives CDR1 DFQATT, CDR2 SNEGSKA (reference sequence). The CDR3 loop spans 13 amino acids. The CDR3 DNA reads as TGCAGTGCTAGAGGACCAGGGGAAGAGACCCAGTACTTC. Its protein is CSARGPGEETQYF.

Only a few counts were recorded for this clonotype. V is TRBV9 and J is TRBJ2-7; no definite D call. The CDR3 runs 14 residues. The germline V gene encodes CDR1 SGDLS and CDR2 YYNGEE. Trimming stripped 2 bases from V and 0 bases from J, with 9 bases between. CDR3: CASSVSVGSYEQYF. DNA of the CDR3: TGTGCCAGCAGCGTTTCGGTCGGCTCCTACGAGCAGTACTTC.

The chain is built from TRBV19 and TRBJ1-2; 7 bases are a match to TRBD1. Trimming removed 3 bases from V and 3 bases from J; junction bases left unmatched: 1. This CDR3 has 13 amino acids. Germline lookup yields CDR1 LNHDA and CDR2 SQIVND (reference sequence). As DNA, the CDR3 is TGTGCCAGTAGTATTACAGGGGACTATGGCTACACCTTC. Its protein is CASSITGDYGYTF.

This clonotype has a count of ten or more. The chain couples TRBV3-1 to TRBJ2-1; 13 nucleotides match TRBD2. Germline lookup yields CDR1 LGHDT and CDR2 YNNKEL (reference sequence). The CDR3 loop spans 17 amino acids. J was trimmed by 7 bases and V by 4 bases; bases with no gene match: 10. CDR3 residues: CASSPDRTSGRSNEQFF. CDR3 DNA sequence: TGTGCCAGCAGCCCGGACCGGACTAGCGGGAGATCAAATGAGCAGTTCTTC.

At least ten counts were recorded for this clonotype. J is TRBJ1-3 and V is TRBV21-1; the D call TRBD1 from the table was never checked on the DNA. TRBV21-1 is designated a pseudogene. This CDR3 region has 16 residues. CDR3 in DNA: TGTGCCAGCAGCAAACAGCCCAGGGGGCCCGGAAACACCATATATTTT. Amino acids: CASSKQPRGPGNTIYF.

This clonotype was seen many times. The CDR3 reads CASSHPDSSYNEQFF. The CDR3 DNA follows: TGTGCCAGCAGCCACCCAGACAGTTCCTACAATGAGCAGTTCTTC. The rearrangement uses TRBV12-3 or TRBV12-4 and TRBJ2-1; TRBD1 might be the D (5 bases). Trimming removed 6 bases from V and 1 base from J, with 13 bases in between. The CDR3 totals 15 residues.

This clonotype has a count of ten or more. V gene TRBV29-1 combines with J gene TRBJ2-1; D is possibly TRBD2 (6 bases). V lost 6 bases, J lost 2 bases, and 17 bases lay in between. CDR1 and CDR2 (germline): SQVTM, ANQGSEA. CDR3 length: 15 residues. Here the CDR3 DNA reads TGCAGCGTGGGCTTGACTAGTCCTGCCTACAATGAGCAGTTCTTC. Translated, it gives CSVGLTSPAYNEQFF.

This clonotype showed up many times. The chain recombines TRBV3-1 with TRBJ2-1; 11 bases align to TRBD2. V lost 3 bases and J lost 4; bases outside the gene matches: 8. Germline lookup yields CDR1 LGHDT and CDR2 YNNKEL (reference sequence). The CDR3 runs to 17 residues. CDR3 in DNA: TGTGCCAGCAGCCACACCAGAGGGACTAGCGGTTACAATGAGCAGTTCTTC. Its protein product is CASSHTRGTSGYNEQFF.

This clonotype showed up many times. The rearrangement joins TRBV7-2 to TRBJ2-3, with D hard to call. Germline V lookup: CDR1 SGHTA, CDR2 FQGNSA. Deletions cut 5 bases from V and 5 bases from J, with 17 bases between. The CDR3 has 15 residues. Written as DNA, the CDR3 is TGTGCCAGCAGCCGCGTCGAGTCCCCGGGAGATACGCAGTATTTT. It specifies CASSRVESPGDTQYF.

This clonotype was recorded many times. This chain's CDR3 is CASIMTGDPGANVLTF. DNA of the CDR3: TGTGCCAGCATTATGACAGGTGATCCTGGGGCCAACGTCCTGACTTTC. The chain joins TRBV12-3 or TRBV12-4 to TRBJ2-6, with a tentative D call TRBD1 (6 bases). Trimming removed 7 bases from V and 2 bases from J, with 15 bases in between. The CDR3 covers 16 residues.

This clonotype was seen more than once but under ten times. The CDR3 sequence: CASSVRQGAPSGELFF. As DNA, the CDR3 is TGTGCCAGCAGCGTCAGACAGGGGGCCCCGTCCGGGGAGCTGTTTTTT. The genes are TRBV7-9 and TRBJ2-2; 10 bases are a match to TRBD1. Germline CDR1 SEHNR, CDR2 FQNEAQ (reference sequence). This CDR3 has 16 amino acids. With V trimmed by 5 bases and J by 6 bases, 9 bases remained unmatched.

This clonotype turned up a few times. The chain carries TRBV4-2 and TRBJ2-4; the D gene is possibly TRBD1 (6 bases). The CDR3 has 14 residues. Germline CDR1 reads LGHNA; CDR2 reads YNFKEQ. Trimming shortened V by 0 bases and J by 6 bases, and 9 bases separated the two germline ends. The DNA of the CDR3 is TGTGCCAGCAGCCAAGATGCCAGGGGAAACATTCAGTACTTC. It is translated as CASSQDARGNIQYF.

This clonotype was found many times. The gene calls are TRBV27 and TRBJ2-7; 8 nucleotides agree with TRBD1. CDR1 and CDR2 (germline): MNHEY, SMNVEV (reference sequence). The length of the CDR3 is 13 residues. V dropped 5 bases and J dropped 6; count of bases not matched to a gene: 6. The DNA for the CDR3 is TGTGCCAGCAGTCGATACGGACAGGGCGAGCAGTACTTC. Translated, it gives CASSRYGQGEQYF.

The rearrangement joins TRBV20-1 to TRBJ2-3, with D possibly being TRBD1 or TRBD2 (5 bases each). Germline V gene lookup returns CDR1 DFQATT and CDR2 SNEGSKA (reference sequence). This CDR3 is built from 11 residues. Between the trimmed V and J ends, which lost 8 bases and 2 bases, there was a span of 8 bases. DNA for the CDR3: TGCAGTCCCGGGACCACAGATACGCAGTATTTT. Translating gives CSPGTTDTQYF.